This T cell receptor (beta chain) came from a study of T cell changes during pregnancy in multiple sclerosis. This CDR3 is 15 amino acids long. Germline values: CDR1 MNHEY, CDR2 SMNVEV (reference sequence). After removal of 5 bases from V and 3 bases from J, the junction contained 7 bases not matched to a gene. Data came from immunoSEQ multiplex PCR; TCRdb stores just in-frame clones and leaves some out. This table holds approximately 69,000 clones, about 91% found once. The sample consisted of CD4+ T cells from peripheral blood mononuclear cells, taken in the third trimester of pregnancy. This receptor was taken from a female donor in good health, enrolled as a control in a pregnancy study. The chain uses TRBV27 and TRBJ2-1; 7 positions match TRBD1. CDR3 protein: CASSQSGTDYNEQFF. As DNA, the CDR3 is TGTGCCAGCAGTCAATCCGGGACAGACTACAATGAGCAGTTCTTC.